This T cell receptor (beta chain) was documented in a study of cytomegalovirus exposure and HLA in healthy donors. Trimming left V 2 bases short and J 3 bases short, with 11 bases between. The CDR3 spans 14 residues. Germline values: CDR1 SGHRS, CDR2 YFSETQ. This PCR relied on a set of 60 Vbeta primers and 13 Jbeta primers. Repertoires were generated with immunoSEQ multiplex PCR, while TCRdb's copy carries only in-frame clones and drops some. The data contain 200,000 or so clones, 65% to 85% of them seen just once; the ten biggest clones take up about 0.094%. Points from the study as a whole: Overall, roughly 170 TCR beta chains were annotated as cytomegalovirus-associated. The majority of CMV-associated TCR beta chains were reported as apparently HLA-restricted in a later analysis. The authors confirmed in vitro that a few CMV-associated chains were specific for CMV antigens. Diagnosis of cytomegalovirus status made by the classifier reportedly showed high specificity and sensitivity.

A note on this clone: Antigen specificity is unknown.

The sequenced sample consisted of PBMCs. The chain carries TRBV5-1 and TRBJ1-2, with a weak D call TRBD1 (6 bases). This TCR was sampled from a boy between 2 and 10 years old in good health and CMV-seronegative. CDR3 nucleotide sequence: TGCGCCAGCAGCTTTGAAGGGGGGGACTATGGCTACACCTTC. Residues: CASSFEGGDYGYTF.